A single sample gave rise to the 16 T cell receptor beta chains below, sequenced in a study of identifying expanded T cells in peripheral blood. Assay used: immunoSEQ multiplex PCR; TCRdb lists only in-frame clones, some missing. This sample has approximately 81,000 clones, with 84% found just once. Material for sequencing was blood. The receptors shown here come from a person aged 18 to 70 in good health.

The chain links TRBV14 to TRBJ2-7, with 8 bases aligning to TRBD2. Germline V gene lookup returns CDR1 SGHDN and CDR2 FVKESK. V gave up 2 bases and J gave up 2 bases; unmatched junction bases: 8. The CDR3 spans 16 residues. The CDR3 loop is CASSQSLAGNPYEQYF. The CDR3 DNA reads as TGTGCCAGCAGCCAATCATTAGCGGGAAACCCCTACGAGCAGTACTTC.

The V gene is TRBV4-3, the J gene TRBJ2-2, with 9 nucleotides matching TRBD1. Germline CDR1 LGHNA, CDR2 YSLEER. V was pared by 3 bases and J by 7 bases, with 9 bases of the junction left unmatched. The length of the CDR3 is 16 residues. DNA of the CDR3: TGCGCCAGCAGCCAGGCCACGACAGGGGGGTTCGGGGAGCTGTTTTTT. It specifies CASSQATTGGFGELFF.

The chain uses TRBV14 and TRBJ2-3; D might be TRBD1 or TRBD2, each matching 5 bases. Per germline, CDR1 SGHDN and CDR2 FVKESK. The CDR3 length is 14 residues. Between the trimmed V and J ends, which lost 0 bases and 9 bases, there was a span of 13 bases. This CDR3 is CASSQDGVQGTQYF. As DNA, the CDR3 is TGTGCCAGCAGCCAAGACGGGGTCCAGGGCACGCAGTATTTT.

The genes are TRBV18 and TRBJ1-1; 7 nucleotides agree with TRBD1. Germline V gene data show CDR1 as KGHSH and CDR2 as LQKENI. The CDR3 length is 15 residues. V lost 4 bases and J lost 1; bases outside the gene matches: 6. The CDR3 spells CASSLDRQGNTEAFF. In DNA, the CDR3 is TGTGCCAGCTCACTGGACAGGCAGGGGAACACTGAAGCTTTCTTT.

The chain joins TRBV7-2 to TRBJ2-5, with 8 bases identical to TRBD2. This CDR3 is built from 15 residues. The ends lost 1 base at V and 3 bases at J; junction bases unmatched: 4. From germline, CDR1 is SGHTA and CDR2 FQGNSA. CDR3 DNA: TGTGCCAGCAGCTTAGGGGCGGGAGGAGAAGAGACCCAGTACTTC. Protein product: CASSLGAGGEETQYF.

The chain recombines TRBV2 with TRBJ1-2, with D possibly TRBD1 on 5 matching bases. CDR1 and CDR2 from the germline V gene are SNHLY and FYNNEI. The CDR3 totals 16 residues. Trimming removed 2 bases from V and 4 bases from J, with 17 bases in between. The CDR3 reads CASSEPSPQGAYGYTF. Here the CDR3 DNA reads TGTGCCAGCAGTGAACCTTCCCCCCAGGGCGCCTATGGCTACACCTTC.

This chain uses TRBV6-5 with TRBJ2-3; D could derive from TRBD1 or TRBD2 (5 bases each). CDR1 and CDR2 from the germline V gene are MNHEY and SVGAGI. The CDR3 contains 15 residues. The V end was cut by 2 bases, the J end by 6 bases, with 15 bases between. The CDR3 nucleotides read TGTGCCAGCAGTTACCGGGGACCTCCCCGGGATACGCAGTATTTT. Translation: CASSYRGPPRDTQYF.

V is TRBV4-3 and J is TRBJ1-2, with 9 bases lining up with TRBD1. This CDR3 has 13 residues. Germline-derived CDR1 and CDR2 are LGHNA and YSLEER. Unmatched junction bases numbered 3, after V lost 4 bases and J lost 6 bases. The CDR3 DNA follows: TGCGCCAGCAGCCCTGACAGGGGGGATGGCTACACCTTC. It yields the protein CASSPDRGDGYTF.

This CDR3 reads CASSLDPDRADTGELFF. The CDR3 nucleotides are TGCGCCAGCAGCTTGGACCCCGACAGGGCCGACACCGGGGAGCTGTTTTTT. V and J are TRBV5-1 and TRBJ2-2; the match to TRBD1 covers 7 bases. Germline lookup yields CDR1 SGHRS and CDR2 YFSETQ. The CDR3 is 17 residues long. The ends lost 0 bases at V and 3 bases at J; junction bases unmatched: 8. Combining the CDR3 with reference TRBV5-1 and TRBJ2-2 gives the whole variable domain KAGVTQTPRYLIKTRGQQVTLSCSPISGHRSVSWYQQTPGQGLQFLFEYFSETQRNKGNFPGRFSGRQFSNSRSEMNVSTLELGDSALYLCASSLDPDRADTGELFFGEGSRLTVL.

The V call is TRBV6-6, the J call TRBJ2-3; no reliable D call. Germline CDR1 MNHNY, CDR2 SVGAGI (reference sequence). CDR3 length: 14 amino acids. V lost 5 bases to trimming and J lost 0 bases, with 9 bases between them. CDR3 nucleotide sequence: TGTGCCAGCAGTCTGTACTATAGCACAGATACGCAGTATTTT. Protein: CASSLYYSTDTQYF.

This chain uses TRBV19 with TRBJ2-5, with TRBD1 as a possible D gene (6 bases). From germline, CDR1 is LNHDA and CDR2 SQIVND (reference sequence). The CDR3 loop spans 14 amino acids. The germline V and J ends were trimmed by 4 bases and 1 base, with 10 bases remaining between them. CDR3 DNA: TGTGCCAGTAGTACCCGACAGGTCCAAGAGACCCAGTACTTC. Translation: CASSTRQVQETQYF. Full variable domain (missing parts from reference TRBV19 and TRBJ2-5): DGGITQSPKYLFRKEGQNVTLSCEQNLNHDAMYWYRQDPGQGLRLIYYSQIVNDFQKGDIAEGYSVSREKKESFPLTVTSAQKNPTAFYLCASSTRQVQETQYFGPGTRLLVL.

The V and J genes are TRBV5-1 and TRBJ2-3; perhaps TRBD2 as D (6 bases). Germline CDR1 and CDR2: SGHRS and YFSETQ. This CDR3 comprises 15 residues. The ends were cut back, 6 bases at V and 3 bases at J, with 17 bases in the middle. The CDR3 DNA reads TGCGCCAGCACCCTAGGGGCGGGATCAACAGATACGCAGTATTTT. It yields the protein CASTLGAGSTDTQYF. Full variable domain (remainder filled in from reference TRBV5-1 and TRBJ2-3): KAGVTQTPRYLIKTRGQQVTLSCSPISGHRSVSWYQQTPGQGLQFLFEYFSETQRNKGNFPGRFSGRQFSNSRSEMNVSTLELGDSALYLCASTLGAGSTDTQYFGPGTRLTVL.

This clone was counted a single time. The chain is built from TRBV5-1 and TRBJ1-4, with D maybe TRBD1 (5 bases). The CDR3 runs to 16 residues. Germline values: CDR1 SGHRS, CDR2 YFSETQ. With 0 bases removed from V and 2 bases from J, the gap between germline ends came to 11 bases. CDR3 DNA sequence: TGCGCCAGCAGCTTGGGCCTCCGGGACACTAATGAAAAACTGTTTTTT. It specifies CASSLGLRDTNEKLFF. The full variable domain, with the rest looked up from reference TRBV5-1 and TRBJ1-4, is KAGVTQTPRYLIKTRGQQVTLSCSPISGHRSVSWYQQTPGQGLQFLFEYFSETQRNKGNFPGRFSGRQFSNSRSEMNVSTLELGDSALYLCASSLGLRDTNEKLFFGSGTQLSVL.

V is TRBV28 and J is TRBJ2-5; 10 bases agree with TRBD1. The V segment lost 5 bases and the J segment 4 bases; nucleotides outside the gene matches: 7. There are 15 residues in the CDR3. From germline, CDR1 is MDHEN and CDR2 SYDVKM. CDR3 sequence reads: CASSAGTGVGETQYF. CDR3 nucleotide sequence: TGTGCCAGCAGTGCCGGGACAGGGGTAGGAGAGACCCAGTACTTC.

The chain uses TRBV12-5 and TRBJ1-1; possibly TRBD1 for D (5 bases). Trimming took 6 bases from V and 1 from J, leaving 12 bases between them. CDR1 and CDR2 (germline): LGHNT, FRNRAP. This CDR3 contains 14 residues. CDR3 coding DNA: TGTGCTAGTGGGGCCGGGACCGAGAACACTGAAGCTTTCTTT. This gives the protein CASGAGTENTEAFF.

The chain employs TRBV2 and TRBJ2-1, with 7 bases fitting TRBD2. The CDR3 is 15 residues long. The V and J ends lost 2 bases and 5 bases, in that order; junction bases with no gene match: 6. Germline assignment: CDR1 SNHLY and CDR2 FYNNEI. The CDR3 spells CASSELVAGDNEQFF. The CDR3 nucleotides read TGTGCCAGCAGTGAATTGGTAGCGGGTGACAATGAGCAGTTCTTC.